Each of the 17 T cell receptor beta chains below was sequenced from the same sample in a study of shared T cell receptors in the human thymus. Method: immunoSEQ multiplex PCR; TCRdb's copy keeps in-frame clones and lacks some. The table includes roughly 710,000 clones, approximately 85% detected once. The same sample was also used in a study of human thymus T cells.

The source material was thymocytes. The receptors were gathered from a girl under three years old with a congenital heart defect.

This chain uses TRBV19 with TRBJ2-3, with unresolved D. The CDR3 runs to 13 residues. Germline values: CDR1 LNHDA, CDR2 SQIVND (reference sequence). Between the trimmed V and J ends, which lost 2 bases and 10 bases, there was a span of 13 bases. The CDR3 coding sequence is TGTGCCAGTAGTATATCCCCCGAGTCGGCGCAGTATTTT. It encodes CASSISPESAQYF.

This clone was seen a handful of times. The CDR3 DNA reads TGTGCCAGCAGCTTAGACCCCGCCCCGTCACGGGTCGAGCAGTACTTC. Amino acid sequence: CASSLDPAPSRVEQYF. The chain joins TRBV7-8 to TRBJ2-7; no clear D. Per the germline V gene, CDR1 is SGHVS and CDR2 is FQNEAQ. V lost 1 base, J lost 6 bases, and 19 bases lay in between. CDR3 length: 16 residues. Combining the CDR3 with reference TRBV7-8 and TRBJ2-7 gives the whole variable domain GAGVSQSPRYKVAKRGQDVALRCDPISGHVSLFWYQQALGQGPEFLTYFQNEAQLDKSGLPSDRFFAERPEGSVSTLKIQRTQQEDSAVYLCASSLDPAPSRVEQYFGPGTRLTVT.

The genes are TRBV6-5 and TRBJ1-2; unclear D gene. Trimming pared 0 bases from V and 5 bases from J, leaving 10 bases between. The CDR3 has 14 amino acids. Germline CDR1 MNHEY, CDR2 SVGAGI. The DNA for the CDR3 is TGTGCCAGCAGTTACTCGTGGCAGAATTATGGCTACACCTTC. Encoded protein: CASSYSWQNYGYTF.

The rearrangement uses TRBV4-1 and TRBJ2-5; D unresolved. From germline, CDR1 is MGHRA and CDR2 YSYEKL. This CDR3 is built from 14 residues. V dropped 2 bases and J dropped 0 bases, with 7 bases sitting between them. The CDR3 loop reads CASSQWQNQETQYF. CDR3 sequence (DNA): TGCGCCAGCAGCCAATGGCAGAACCAAGAGACCCAGTACTTC.

The rearrangement uses TRBV14 and TRBJ1-2; D is possibly TRBD1 (6 bases). Germline-derived CDR1 and CDR2 are SGHDN and FVKESK. The CDR3 extends over 18 amino acids. Trimming shortened V by 3 bases and J by 0 bases, and 20 bases separated the two germline ends. The CDR3, as DNA: TGTGCCAGCAGCCAGGGGGTCGCCGAGGGACACCCTAACTATGGCTACACCTTC. Translation: CASSQGVAEGHPNYGYTF.

The V call is TRBV9, the J call TRBJ1-1, with D possibly TRBD1 on 5 matching bases. This CDR3 region has 14 residues. CDR1 and CDR2 (germline): SGDLS, YYNGEE. Trimming removed 3 bases from V and 1 base from J, with 10 bases in between. The CDR3 protein is CASSACDRNTEAFF. The CDR3 region has the DNA TGTGCCAGCAGCGCCTGCGACAGGAACACTGAAGCTTTCTTT. The whole variable domain, remainder taken from reference TRBV9 and TRBJ1-1, is DSGVTQTPKHLITATGQRVTLRCSPRSGDLSVYWYQQSLDQGLQFLIQYYNGEERAKGNILERFSAQQFPDLHSELNLSSLELGDSALYFCASSACDRNTEAFFGQGTRLTVV.

This chain links TRBV29-1 with TRBJ1-2; TRBD1 might be the D (6 bases). CDR1 SQVTM and CDR2 ANQGSEA come from the germline V gene. The CDR3 length is 17 residues. Trimming took 2 bases from V and 5 from J, leaving 24 bases between them. The CDR3 reads CSVELAGVCPWEYGYTF. The CDR3, as DNA: TGCAGCGTTGAACTAGCAGGGGTTTGCCCCTGGGAATATGGCTACACCTTC. Based on the CDR3 plus reference TRBV29-1 and TRBJ1-2, the full variable domain is SAVISQKPSRDICQRGTSLTIQCQVDSQVTMMFWYRQQPGQSLTLIATANQGSEATYESGFVIDKFPISRPNLTFSTLTVSNMSPEDSSIYLCSVELAGVCPWEYGYTFGSGTRLTVV.

This chain links TRBV2 with TRBJ2-7; D remains ambiguous. Germline CDR1 SNHLY, CDR2 FYNNEI. Between the trimmed V and J ends, which lost 4 bases and 5 bases, there was a span of 12 bases. The CDR3 covers 13 residues. The CDR3 reads CASSVGRLDEQYF. The CDR3 DNA reads as TGTGCCAGCAGTGTTGGCAGATTGGACGAGCAGTACTTC.

The table lists this clone with a count of one. The CDR3 bases are TGTGCCAGCAGCCAAGGGCTCGAGAGTGAAGATTGGGAGGGCGTTGAAGCTTTCTTT. Amino acids: CASSQGLESEDWEGVEAFF. The chain has TRBV14 and TRBJ1-1; D is uncertain. V lost 1 base and J lost 7, with 28 bases in between. This CDR3 is 19 amino acids long. CDR1 is SGHDN, CDR2 FVKESK, per germline.

The chain links TRBV10-1 to TRBJ2-1, with TRBD2 identical over 8 bases. Germline assignment: CDR1 WNHNN and CDR2 SYGVQD (reference sequence). Trimming took 0 bases from V and 0 from J; bases not matched to a gene: 4. The length of the CDR3 is 17 residues. The CDR3: CASSESKRGSSYNEQFF. DNA of the CDR3: TGCGCCAGCAGTGAGTCGAAGCGGGGGTCCTCCTACAATGAGCAGTTCTTC.

The chain couples TRBV6-5 to TRBJ1-5; maybe TRBD1 (6 bases). Germline CDR1 MNHEY, CDR2 SVGAGI. V was cut by 8 bases and J by 3 bases, with 14 bases left in between. The CDR3 is made up of 14 amino acids. The CDR3 spells CASPRTVTNQPQHF. DNA of the CDR3: TGTGCCAGCCCAAGGACAGTCACCAATCAGCCCCAGCATTTT.

This chain links TRBV6-5 with TRBJ2-5; the D is unclear. The CDR3 loop spans 11 amino acids. The germline gives CDR1 MNHEY, CDR2 SVGAGI. The ends were cut back, 6 bases at V and 3 bases at J, with 5 bases in the middle. The CDR3 here is CASSREETQYF. CDR3 DNA: TGTGCCAGCAGCCGCGAAGAGACCCAGTACTTC.

The V and J genes are TRBV4-1 and TRBJ2-7; D may be TRBD1 (6 bases). The germline V gene encodes CDR1 MGHRA and CDR2 YSYEKL. This CDR3 has 16 amino acids. V was shortened by 3 bases and J by 3 bases, with 18 bases between the two germline ends. The CDR3 DNA is TGCGCCAGCAGCCAGACTAATGTGGGACAACGCTACGAGCAGTACTTC. Translating it yields CASSQTNVGQRYEQYF.

This clone was counted once. V gene TRBV7-2 combines with J gene TRBJ2-1; the D gene is possibly TRBD1 (5 bases). V lost 5 bases and J lost 4, with 18 bases in between. Germline CDR1 reads SGHTA; CDR2 reads FQGNSA. The CDR3 totals 16 residues. In DNA, the CDR3 is TGTGCCAGCAGCCTTGGACAAACCCACACGTACAATGAGCAGTTCTTC. Translating gives CASSLGQTHTYNEQFF.

The gene calls are TRBV9 and TRBJ2-2, with D possibly matching TRBD1 (5 bases). Germline assignment: CDR1 SGDLS and CDR2 YYNGEE. The CDR3 is 16 amino acids. Trimming shortened V by 4 bases and J by 4 bases, and 17 bases separated the two germline ends. The CDR3 nucleotides are TGTGCCAGCAGCTCACTTAGGGGCTCGGGCACCGGGGAGCTGTTTTTT. Amino acid sequence: CASSSLRGSGTGELFF.

The genes are TRBV10-3 and TRBJ2-5; 7 nucleotides line up with TRBD2. Trimming cost V 3 bases and J 5 bases; bases outside gene matches: 9. The CDR3 contains 15 residues. Germline CDR1 reads ENHRY; CDR2 reads SYGVKD. The CDR3 sequence is CAISDIAGVRETQYF. For the CDR3, the DNA is TGTGCCATCAGTGACATCGCGGGGGTCAGGGAGACCCAGTACTTC.

V is TRBV7-6 and J is TRBJ2-6; a possible D gene is TRBD1 (6 bases). This CDR3 region has 19 residues. Trimming cost V 0 bases and J 0 bases, with 15 bases left between them. CDR1 is SGHVS and CDR2 is FNYEAQ in the germline V gene. CDR3 bases: TGTGCCAGCAGCTTAGCGCTTGGGACAAGGAGCTCTGGGGCCAACGTCCTGACTTTC. This gives the protein CASSLALGTRSSGANVLTF. The variable domain in full, completed from reference TRBV7-6 and TRBJ2-6, reads GAGVSQSPRYKVTKRGQDVALRCDPISGHVSLYWYRQALGQGPEFLTYFNYEAQQDKSGLPNDRFSAERPEGSISTLTIQRTEQRDSAMYRCASSLALGTRSSGANVLTFGAGSRLTVL.